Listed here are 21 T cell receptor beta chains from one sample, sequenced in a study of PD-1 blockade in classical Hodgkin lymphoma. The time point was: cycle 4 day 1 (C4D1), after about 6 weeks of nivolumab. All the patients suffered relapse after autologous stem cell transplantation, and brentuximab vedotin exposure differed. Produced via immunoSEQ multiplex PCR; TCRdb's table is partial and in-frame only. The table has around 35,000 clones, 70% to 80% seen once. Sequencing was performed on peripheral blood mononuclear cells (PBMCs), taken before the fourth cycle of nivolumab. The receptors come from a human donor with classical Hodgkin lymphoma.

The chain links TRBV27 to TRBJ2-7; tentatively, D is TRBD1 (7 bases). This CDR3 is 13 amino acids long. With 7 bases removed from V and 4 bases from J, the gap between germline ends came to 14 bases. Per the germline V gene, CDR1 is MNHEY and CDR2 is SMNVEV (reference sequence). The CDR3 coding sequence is TGTGCCAGCAAGGAGGGGGCGTTTTACGAGCAGTACTTC. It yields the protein CASKEGAFYEQYF.

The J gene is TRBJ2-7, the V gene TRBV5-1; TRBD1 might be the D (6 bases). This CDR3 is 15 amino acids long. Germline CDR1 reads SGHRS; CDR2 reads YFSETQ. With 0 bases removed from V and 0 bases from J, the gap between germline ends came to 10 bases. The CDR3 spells CASSLVRTDSYEQYF. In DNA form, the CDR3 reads TGCGCCAGCAGCTTGGTCCGGACAGACTCCTACGAGCAGTACTTC.

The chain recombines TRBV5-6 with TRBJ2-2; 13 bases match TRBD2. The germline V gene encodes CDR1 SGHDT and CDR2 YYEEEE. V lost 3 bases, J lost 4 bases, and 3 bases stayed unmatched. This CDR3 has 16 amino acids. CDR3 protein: CASSSLAGGSTGELFF. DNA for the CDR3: TGTGCCAGCAGCTCACTAGCGGGGGGGAGCACCGGGGAGCTGTTTTTT.

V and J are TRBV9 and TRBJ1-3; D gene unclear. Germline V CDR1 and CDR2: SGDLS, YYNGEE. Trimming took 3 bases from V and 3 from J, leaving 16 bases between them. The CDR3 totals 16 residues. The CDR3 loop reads CASSERVGVFGNTIYF. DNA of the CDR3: TGTGCCAGCAGCGAGAGGGTTGGGGTCTTTGGAAACACCATATATTTT.

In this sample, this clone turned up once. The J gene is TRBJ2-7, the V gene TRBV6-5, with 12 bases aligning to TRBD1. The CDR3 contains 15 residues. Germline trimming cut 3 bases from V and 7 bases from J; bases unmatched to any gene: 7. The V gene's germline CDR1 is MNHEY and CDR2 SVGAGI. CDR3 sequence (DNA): TGTGCCAGCAGTTATTGGGGACAGGGGGCGTGGGAGCAGTACTTC. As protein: CASSYWGQGAWEQYF.

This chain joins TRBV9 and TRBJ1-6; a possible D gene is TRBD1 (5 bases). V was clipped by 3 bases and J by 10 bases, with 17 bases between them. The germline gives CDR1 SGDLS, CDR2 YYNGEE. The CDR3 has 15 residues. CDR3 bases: TGTGCCAGCAGCGGCACAGCCCAGGGACGCTCACCCCTCCACTTT. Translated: CASSGTAQGRSPLHF.

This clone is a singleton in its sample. This CDR3 reads CASRPIGSAGELFF. In DNA form, the CDR3 reads TGTGCCAGCAGACCGATAGGATCGGCCGGGGAGCTGTTTTTT. This chain connects TRBV11-2 to TRBJ2-2, with D unclear. Trimming took off 6 bases at V and 6 bases at J, with 14 bases between the two ends. This CDR3 contains 14 residues. The V gene's germline CDR1 is SGHAT and CDR2 FQNNGV.

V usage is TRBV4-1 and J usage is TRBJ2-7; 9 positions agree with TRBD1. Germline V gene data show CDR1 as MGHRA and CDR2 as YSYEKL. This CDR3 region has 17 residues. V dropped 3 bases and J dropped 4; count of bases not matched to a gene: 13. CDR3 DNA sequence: TGCGCCAGCAGCCAGCGAGTCCCGGGACAGGGAATATACGAGCAGTACTTC. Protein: CASSQRVPGQGIYEQYF.

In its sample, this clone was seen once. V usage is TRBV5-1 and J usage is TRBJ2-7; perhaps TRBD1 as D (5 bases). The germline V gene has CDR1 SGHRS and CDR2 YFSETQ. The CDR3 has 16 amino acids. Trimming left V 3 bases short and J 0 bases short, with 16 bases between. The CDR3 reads CASSSPTDLSSYEQYF. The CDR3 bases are TGCGCCAGCAGCTCCCCGACAGACCTTAGCTCCTACGAGCAGTACTTC.

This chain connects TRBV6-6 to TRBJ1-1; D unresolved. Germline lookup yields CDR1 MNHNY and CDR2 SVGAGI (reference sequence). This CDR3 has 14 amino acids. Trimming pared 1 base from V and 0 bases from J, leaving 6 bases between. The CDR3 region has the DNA TGTGCCAGCAGTTACTTGGACTTGAACACTGAAGCTTTCTTT. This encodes CASSYLDLNTEAFF.

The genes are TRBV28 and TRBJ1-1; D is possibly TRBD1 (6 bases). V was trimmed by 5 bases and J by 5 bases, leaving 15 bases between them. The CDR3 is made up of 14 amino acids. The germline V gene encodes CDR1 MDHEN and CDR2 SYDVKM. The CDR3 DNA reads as TGTGCCAGCAGTCTGACTACAGGGTCTACTGAAGCTTTCTTT. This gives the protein CASSLTTGSTEAFF.

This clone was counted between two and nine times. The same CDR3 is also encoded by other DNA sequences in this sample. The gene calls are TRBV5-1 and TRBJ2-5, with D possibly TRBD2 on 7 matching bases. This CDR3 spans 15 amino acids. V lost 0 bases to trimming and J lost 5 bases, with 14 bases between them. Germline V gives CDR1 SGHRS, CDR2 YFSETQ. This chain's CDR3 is CASSLGGGAMETQYF. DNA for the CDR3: TGCGCCAGCAGCTTGGGAGGGGGGGCGATGGAGACCCAGTACTTC.

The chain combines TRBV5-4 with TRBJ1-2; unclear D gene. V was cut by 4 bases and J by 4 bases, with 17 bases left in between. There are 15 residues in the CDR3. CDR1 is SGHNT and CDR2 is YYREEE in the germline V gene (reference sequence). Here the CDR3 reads CASSQMELVGYGYTF. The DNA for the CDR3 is TGTGCCAGCAGCCAGATGGAGCTCGTAGGCTATGGCTACACCTTC.

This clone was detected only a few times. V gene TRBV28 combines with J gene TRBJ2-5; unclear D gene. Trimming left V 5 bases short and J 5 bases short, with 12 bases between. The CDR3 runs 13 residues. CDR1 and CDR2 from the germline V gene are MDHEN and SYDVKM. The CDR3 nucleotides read TGTGCCAGCAGTCCTGAGGAGCGTGAGACCCAGTACTTC. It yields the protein CASSPEERETQYF.

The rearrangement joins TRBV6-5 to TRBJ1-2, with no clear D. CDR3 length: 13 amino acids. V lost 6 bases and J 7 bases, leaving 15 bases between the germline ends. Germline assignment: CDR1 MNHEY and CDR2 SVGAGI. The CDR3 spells CASRFTLEAGYTF. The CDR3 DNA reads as TGTGCCAGCAGATTTACGTTGGAGGCTGGCTACACCTTC.

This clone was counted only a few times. The CDR3 region is CASSVGTGGSGNTIYF. In DNA form, the CDR3 reads TGTGCCAGCAGCGTGGGGACAGGGGGCTCTGGAAACACCATATATTTT. The rearrangement links TRBV9 to TRBJ1-3, with TRBD1 matching over 11 bases. Germline CDR1 and CDR2: SGDLS and YYNGEE. There are 16 residues in the CDR3. With 2 bases clipped from V and 0 bases from J, the junction kept 1 base outside the gene matches.

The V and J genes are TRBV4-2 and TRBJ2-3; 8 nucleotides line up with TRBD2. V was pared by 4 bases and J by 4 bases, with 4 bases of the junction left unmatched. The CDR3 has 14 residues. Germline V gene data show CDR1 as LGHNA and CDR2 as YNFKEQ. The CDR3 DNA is TGTGCCAGCAGCCTCCCTAGCGGGTCAGATACGCAGTATTTT. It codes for CASSLPSGSDTQYF.

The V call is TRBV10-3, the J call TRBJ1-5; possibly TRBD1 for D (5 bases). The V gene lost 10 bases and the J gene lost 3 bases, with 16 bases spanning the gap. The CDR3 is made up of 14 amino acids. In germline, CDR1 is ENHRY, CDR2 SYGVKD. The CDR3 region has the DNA TGTGCCACGCGACAGCCAGATTTCAATCAGCCCCAGCATTTT. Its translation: CATRQPDFNQPQHF.

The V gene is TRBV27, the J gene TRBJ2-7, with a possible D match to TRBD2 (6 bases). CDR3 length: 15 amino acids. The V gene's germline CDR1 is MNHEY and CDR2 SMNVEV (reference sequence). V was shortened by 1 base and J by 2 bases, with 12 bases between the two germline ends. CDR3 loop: CASSLLRGLTYEQYF. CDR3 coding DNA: TGTGCCAGCAGTTTATTGCGGGGACTGACCTACGAGCAGTACTTC.

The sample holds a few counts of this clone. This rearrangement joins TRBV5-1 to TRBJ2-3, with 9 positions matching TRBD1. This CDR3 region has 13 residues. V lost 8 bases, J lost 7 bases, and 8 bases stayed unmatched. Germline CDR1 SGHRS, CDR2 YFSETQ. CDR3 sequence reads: CARGWGQGNTQYF. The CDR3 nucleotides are TGCGCCAGGGGGTGGGGACAGGGTAATACGCAGTATTTT.

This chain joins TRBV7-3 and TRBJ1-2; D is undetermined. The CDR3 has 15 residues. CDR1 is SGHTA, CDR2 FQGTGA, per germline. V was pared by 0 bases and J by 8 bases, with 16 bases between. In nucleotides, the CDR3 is TGTGCCAGCAGCTTAACGGGTGCAGGTGTTGAGGGCTACACCTTC. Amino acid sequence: CASSLTGAGVEGYTF.